Below are 8 T cell receptor beta chains sequenced from a single sample in a study of blood T cells in healthy people across ages. It was with a sample-barcoded 5' primer and a J-beta primer mix that a second PCR of about 7 to 12 cycles was run. TCRdb re-called the 5' RACE reads with MiXCR, one entry per CDR3 protein. Of roughly 1.6 million distinct CDR3 sequences detected, about 32% appear once; the ten largest clones hold around 11%. Input material: blood. The source of these receptors is a woman in her thirties in good health.

The J gene is TRBJ2-7, the V gene TRBV13; a weak D match, TRBD1 (5 bases). The CDR3 is 16 amino acids. V lost 2 bases and J lost 2, with 16 bases in between. Germline V gene sequence: CDR1 PRHDT, CDR2 FYEKMQ (reference sequence). This CDR3 is CASSLSAGIDPYEQYF. CDR3 sequence (DNA): TGTGCCAGCAGCTTATCGGCAGGGATAGATCCCTACGAGCAGTACTTC.

J is TRBJ2-3 and V is TRBV27; the D gene is possibly TRBD1 (7 bases). The CDR3 loop spans 17 amino acids. Germline V lookup: CDR1 MNHEY, CDR2 SMNVEV (reference sequence). Trimming took off 3 bases at V and 2 bases at J, with 18 bases between the two ends. CDR3 in amino acids: CASSFNGARGVTDTQYF. The CDR3 coding sequence is TGTGCCAGCAGTTTTAACGGGGCCAGGGGGGTCACAGATACGCAGTATTTT.

This clonotype was recorded at least ten times. The chain couples TRBV12-3 or TRBV12-4 to TRBJ2-5; TRBD1 might be the D (6 bases). The germline V and J ends were trimmed by 5 bases and 0 bases, with 10 bases remaining between them. This CDR3 has 14 residues. The CDR3 coding sequence is TGTGCCAGCAGTCACCGGGACAACCAAGAGACCCAGTACTTC. As protein: CASSHRDNQETQYF.

The chain links TRBV6-1 to TRBJ1-5; D not resolved. The CDR3 loop spans 15 amino acids. Germline lookup yields CDR1 MNHNS and CDR2 SASEGT. V was clipped by 10 bases and J by 1 base, with 17 bases between them. The CDR3 DNA reads TGTGCCACCAGACTGATGGGAGGGAGCAATCAGCCCCAGCATTTT. It specifies CATRLMGGSNQPQHF.

This rearrangement joins TRBV6-2 or TRBV6-3 to TRBJ1-2; the D gene is possibly TRBD1 (5 bases). The CDR3 contains 13 residues. The V gene's germline CDR1 is MNHEY and CDR2 SVGEGT. With 6 bases removed from V and 7 bases from J, the gap between germline ends came to 15 bases. The CDR3 reads CASSSARVRGYTF. The CDR3 coding sequence is TGTGCCAGCAGCTCCGCCAGGGTACGTGGCTACACCTTC.

The CDR3 DNA is TGCGCCAGCAGCCAAGACTATCCGGTCACAGATACGCAGTATTTT. Translated: CASSQDYPVTDTQYF. The chain joins TRBV4-1 to TRBJ2-3, with unresolved D. V gave up 0 bases and J gave up 2 bases, with 9 bases separating them. Germline V lookup: CDR1 MGHRA, CDR2 YSYEKL. The CDR3 totals 15 residues.

The table lists this clonotype with a few counts. The chain joins TRBV3-1 to TRBJ2-1; D perhaps matches TRBD2 (6 bases). The CDR3 totals 14 residues. CDR1 and CDR2 (germline): LGHDT, YNNKEL (reference sequence). V lost 4 bases and J lost 5, with 12 bases in between. The CDR3 sequence: CASSPAAGNNEQFF. CDR3 nucleotide sequence: TGTGCCAGCAGCCCAGCGGCGGGGAACAATGAGCAGTTCTTC.

The chain is built from TRBV5-1 and TRBJ1-1, with TRBD1 matching over 8 bases. Per the germline V gene, CDR1 is SGHRS and CDR2 is YFSETQ. The CDR3 has 13 residues. The V gene end was trimmed by 5 bases and the J gene end by 3 bases; junction bases not matched to a gene: 3. CDR3 nucleotides: TGCGCCAGCAGTTCGGGACAGGACACTGAAGCTTTCTTT. Its protein product is CASSSGQDTEAFF.